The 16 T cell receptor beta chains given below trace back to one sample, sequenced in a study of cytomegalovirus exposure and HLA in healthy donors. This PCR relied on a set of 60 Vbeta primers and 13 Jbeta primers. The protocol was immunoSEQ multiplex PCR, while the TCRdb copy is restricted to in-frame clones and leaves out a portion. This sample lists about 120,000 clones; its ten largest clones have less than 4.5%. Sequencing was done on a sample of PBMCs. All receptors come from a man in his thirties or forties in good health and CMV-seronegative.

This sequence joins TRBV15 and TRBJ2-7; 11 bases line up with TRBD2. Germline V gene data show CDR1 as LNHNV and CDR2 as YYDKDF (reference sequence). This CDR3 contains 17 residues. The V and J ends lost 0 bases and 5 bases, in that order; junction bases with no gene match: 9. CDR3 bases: TGTGCCACCAGCAGAGATCCCATAGCGGGGGGGCTGGACGAGCAGTACTTC. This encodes CATSRDPIAGGLDEQYF.

CDR3 nucleotide sequence: TGTGCCAGCTCAGGGACACAGGGCATGGGCTATGGCTACACCTTC. Translated, it gives CASSGTQGMGYGYTF. The V call is TRBV18, the J call TRBJ1-2; D perhaps matches TRBD1 (6 bases). Between the trimmed V and J ends, which lost 5 bases and 4 bases, there was a span of 17 bases. CDR1 and CDR2 from the germline V gene are KGHSH and LQKENI. CDR3 length: 15 amino acids.

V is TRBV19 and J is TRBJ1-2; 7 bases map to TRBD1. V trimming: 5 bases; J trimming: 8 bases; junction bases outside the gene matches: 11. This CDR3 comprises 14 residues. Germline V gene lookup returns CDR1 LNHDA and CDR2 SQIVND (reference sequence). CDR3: CASSGTADSGGYTF. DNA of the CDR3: TGTGCCAGTAGTGGGACAGCCGACTCAGGGGGCTACACCTTC.

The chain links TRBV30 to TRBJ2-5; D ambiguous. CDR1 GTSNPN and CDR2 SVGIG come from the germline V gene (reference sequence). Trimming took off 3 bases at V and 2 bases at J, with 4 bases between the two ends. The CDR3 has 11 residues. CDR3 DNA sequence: TGTGCCTGGAGCATTCAAGAGACCCAGTACTTC. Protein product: CAWSIQETQYF.

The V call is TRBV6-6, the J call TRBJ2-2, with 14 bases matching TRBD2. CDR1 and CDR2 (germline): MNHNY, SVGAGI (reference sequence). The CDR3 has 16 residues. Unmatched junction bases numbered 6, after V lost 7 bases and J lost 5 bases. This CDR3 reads CASKKRTSGGTGELFF. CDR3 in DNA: TGTGCCAGCAAAAAAAGGACTAGCGGGGGGACCGGGGAGCTGTTTTTT.

The CDR3 spells CASSLTPSSNEQFF. CDR3 bases: TGCGCCAGCAGCTTAACCCCCAGTTCCAATGAGCAGTTCTTC. The chain combines TRBV5-1 with TRBJ2-1; D not resolved. The CDR3 is made up of 14 amino acids. Trimming left V 2 bases short and J 6 bases short, with 12 bases between. Germline CDR1 is SGHRS and CDR2 is YFSETQ.

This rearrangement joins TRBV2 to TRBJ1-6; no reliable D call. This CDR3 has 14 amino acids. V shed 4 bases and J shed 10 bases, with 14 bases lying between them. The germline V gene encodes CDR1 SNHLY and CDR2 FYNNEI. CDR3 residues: CASSVSGRRSPLHF. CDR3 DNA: TGTGCCAGCAGTGTAAGCGGAAGGCGATCACCCCTCCACTTT.

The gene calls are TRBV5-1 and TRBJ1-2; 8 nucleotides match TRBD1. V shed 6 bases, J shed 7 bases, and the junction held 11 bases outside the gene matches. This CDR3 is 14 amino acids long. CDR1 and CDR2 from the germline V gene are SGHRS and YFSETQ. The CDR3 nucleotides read TGCGCCAGCAAACCATCGACAGGGGTTGGTGGCTACACCTTC. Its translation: CASKPSTGVGGYTF.

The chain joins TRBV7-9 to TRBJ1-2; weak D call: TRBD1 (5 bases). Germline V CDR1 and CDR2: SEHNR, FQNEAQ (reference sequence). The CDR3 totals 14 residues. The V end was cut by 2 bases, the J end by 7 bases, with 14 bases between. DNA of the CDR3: TGTGCCAGCAGCTTATTCGCGGGGACGGGTGGCTACACCTTC. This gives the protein CASSLFAGTGGYTF.

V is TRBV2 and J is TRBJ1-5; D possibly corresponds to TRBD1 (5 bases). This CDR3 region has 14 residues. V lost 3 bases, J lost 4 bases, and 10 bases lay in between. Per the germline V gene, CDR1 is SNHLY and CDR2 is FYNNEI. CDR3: CASSEGRANQPQHF. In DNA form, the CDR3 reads TGTGCCAGCAGTGAGGGCAGGGCTAATCAGCCCCAGCATTTT.

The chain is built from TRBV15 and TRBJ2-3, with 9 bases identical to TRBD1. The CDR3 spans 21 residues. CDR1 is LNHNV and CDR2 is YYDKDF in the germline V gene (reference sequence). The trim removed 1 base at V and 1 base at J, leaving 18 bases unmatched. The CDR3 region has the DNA TGTGCCACCAGCAGAGGGTATCCGGGACAGGGAGGAGCGGCGGGCACAGATACGCAGTATTTT. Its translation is CATSRGYPGQGGAAGTDTQYF.

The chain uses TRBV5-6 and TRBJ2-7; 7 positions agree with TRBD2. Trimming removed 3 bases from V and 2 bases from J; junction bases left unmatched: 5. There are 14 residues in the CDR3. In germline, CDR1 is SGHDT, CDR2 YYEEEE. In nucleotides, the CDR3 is TGTGCCAGCAGCTACACGGGGGGAACCTACGAGCAGTACTTC. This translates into CASSYTGGTYEQYF.

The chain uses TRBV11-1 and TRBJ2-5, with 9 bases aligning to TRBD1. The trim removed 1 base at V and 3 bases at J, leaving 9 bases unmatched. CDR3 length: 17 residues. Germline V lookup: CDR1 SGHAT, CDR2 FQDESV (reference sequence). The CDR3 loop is CASSLGRGDREEETQYF. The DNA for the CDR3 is TGTGCCAGCAGCTTAGGGCGTGGGGACAGGGAGGAAGAGACCCAGTACTTC.

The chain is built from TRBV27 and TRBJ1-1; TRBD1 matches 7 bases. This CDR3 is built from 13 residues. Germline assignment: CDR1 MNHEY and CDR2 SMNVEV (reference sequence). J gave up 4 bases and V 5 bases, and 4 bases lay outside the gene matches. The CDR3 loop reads CASSMYRGTEAFF. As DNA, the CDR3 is TGTGCCAGCAGTATGTACAGGGGCACTGAAGCTTTCTTT.

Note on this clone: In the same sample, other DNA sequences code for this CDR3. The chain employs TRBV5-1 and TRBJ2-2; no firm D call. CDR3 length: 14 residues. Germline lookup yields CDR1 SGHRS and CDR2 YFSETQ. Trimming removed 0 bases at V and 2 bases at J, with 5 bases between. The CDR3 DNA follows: TGCGCCAGCAGCTTGGCAGGAAACACCGGGGAGCTGTTTTTT. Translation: CASSLAGNTGELFF.

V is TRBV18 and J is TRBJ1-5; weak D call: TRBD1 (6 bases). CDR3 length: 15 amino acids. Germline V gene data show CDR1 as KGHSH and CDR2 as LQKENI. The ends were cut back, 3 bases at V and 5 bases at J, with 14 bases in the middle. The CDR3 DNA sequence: TGTGCCAGCTCACCCAAGGGAGGGGGGGATCAGCCCCAGCATTTT. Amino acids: CASSPKGGGDQPQHF.